This T cell receptor beta chain was obtained from a study of blood T cells in healthy people across ages. CDR3 size: 13 residues. With 5 bases clipped from V and 13 bases from J, the junction kept 12 bases outside the gene matches. CDR1 and CDR2 (germline): SGHRS, YFSETQ. Then a second PCR, running about 6 to 12 cycles, was carried out with a sample-barcoded 5' primer and a J-beta primer mix. One entry per CDR3 protein results from TCRdb running MiXCR on the 5' RACE reads. The sample has hundreds of thousands of distinct CDR3 sequences; roughly 53% are singletons. This clonotype turned up a few times.

Sequencing used blood. V usage is TRBV5-1 and J usage is TRBJ2-4, with 7 bases fitting TRBD2. The clonotype originates from a man at least 80 years old in good health. CDR3 in amino acids: CASRPRLGREQYF. The CDR3, as DNA: TGCGCCAGCAGGCCGAGACTAGGGAGGGAGCAGTACTTC.